Reported below is one T cell receptor beta chain. The ends lost 0 bases at V and 3 bases at J; junction bases unmatched: 7. Per the germline V gene, CDR1 is MNHNS and CDR2 is SASEGT. CDR3 length: 16 amino acids. The sample originates from a study of T cell clonotyping in hematopoietic cell transplantation. Time point meaning: recipient sample about 28 days before transplant, after cytoreduction. Libraries were prepared by immunoSEQ multiplex PCR; TCRdb keeps only in-frame clonotypes and omits some of them. In the table there are 15,000 to 20,000 clones, 60% to 80% of which are singletons. The sequence came from a man in his fifties or sixties with acute myeloid leukemia. Some clones in this sample may be carry-over from other donors' samples. The J gene is TRBJ2-7, the V gene TRBV6-1; 8 positions agree with TRBD2. The material was peripheral blood mononuclear cells, obtained before stem cell transplant. The CDR3 here is CASSEAMGLAGYEQYF. CDR3 nucleotides: TGTGCCAGCAGTGAAGCAATGGGGCTAGCGGGCTACGAGCAGTACTTC.